The 5 T cell receptor beta chains reported below all come from one sample, sequenced in a study of glioma-infiltrating T cells after dendritic cell vaccination (dated by TCRdb to 2016 to 2017). What this sample's time point label stands for: after dendritic cell vaccination, including at tumor progression/relapse. Libraries were built with the immunoSEQ multiplex PCR assay. In its TCRdb copy, this immuneACCESS table keeps in-frame sequences only and misses some clones. Where compared with another copy, unresolved V genes explain less than half of these, and the others have no known cause. Present in this sample are 100,000 or so clones, approximately 84% of which were seen just once. The ten largest make up about 5.5% of the sample. The sample in question was blood, obtained after dendritic cell vaccination. These receptors all stem from a human donor with glioblastoma.

This clone appeared once. The chain joins TRBV6-6 to TRBJ2-2; TRBD2 agrees at 7 bases. Germline CDR1 MNHNY, CDR2 SVGAGI (reference sequence). The CDR3 length is 14 residues. V shed 5 bases, J shed 7 bases, and the junction held 7 bases outside the gene matches. For the CDR3, the DNA is TGTGCCAGCAGTGGGGGAGGGCCGGGCGGGGAGCTGTTTTTT. Its protein product is CASSGGGPGGELFF.

The chain recombines TRBV5-1 with TRBJ1-2; TRBD1 matches 9 bases. Germline CDR1 is SGHRS and CDR2 is YFSETQ. Trimming cost V 4 bases and J 3 bases; bases outside gene matches: 7. CDR3 size: 15 residues. As DNA, the CDR3 is TGCGCCAGCAGCATAACAGGGGGCAGGTACTATGGCTACACCTTC. This encodes CASSITGGRYYGYTF.

V gene TRBV6-1 combines with J gene TRBJ2-3; TRBD2 might be the D (6 bases). Trimming took off 0 bases at V and 7 bases at J, with 11 bases between the two ends. Per germline, CDR1 MNHNS and CDR2 SASEGT. The CDR3 covers 14 residues. CDR3: CASSEASGSNTQYF. CDR3 nucleotides: TGTGCCAGCAGTGAAGCTAGCGGCTCTAATACGCAGTATTTT.

This clone was seen a handful of times. This sequence joins TRBV18 and TRBJ2-7; D not certain. The CDR3 has 14 residues. The germline V gene has CDR1 KGHSH and CDR2 LQKENI. V was shortened by 1 base and J by 1 base, with 8 bases between the two germline ends. In nucleotides, the CDR3 is TGTGCCAGCTCACCACGCGCCACGTCCTACGAGCAGTACTTC. It encodes CASSPRATSYEQYF.

The gene calls are TRBV19 and TRBJ2-7, with D possibly TRBD1 on 5 matching bases. In germline, CDR1 is LNHDA, CDR2 SQIVND (reference sequence). The V gene lost 7 bases and the J gene lost 2 bases, with 27 bases spanning the gap. This CDR3 is built from 18 residues. The CDR3 coding sequence is TGTGCCAGTACCCCACAGCCCCTGGCGGCAGGGAAGACCTACGAGCAGTACTTC. It is translated as CASTPQPLAAGKTYEQYF.